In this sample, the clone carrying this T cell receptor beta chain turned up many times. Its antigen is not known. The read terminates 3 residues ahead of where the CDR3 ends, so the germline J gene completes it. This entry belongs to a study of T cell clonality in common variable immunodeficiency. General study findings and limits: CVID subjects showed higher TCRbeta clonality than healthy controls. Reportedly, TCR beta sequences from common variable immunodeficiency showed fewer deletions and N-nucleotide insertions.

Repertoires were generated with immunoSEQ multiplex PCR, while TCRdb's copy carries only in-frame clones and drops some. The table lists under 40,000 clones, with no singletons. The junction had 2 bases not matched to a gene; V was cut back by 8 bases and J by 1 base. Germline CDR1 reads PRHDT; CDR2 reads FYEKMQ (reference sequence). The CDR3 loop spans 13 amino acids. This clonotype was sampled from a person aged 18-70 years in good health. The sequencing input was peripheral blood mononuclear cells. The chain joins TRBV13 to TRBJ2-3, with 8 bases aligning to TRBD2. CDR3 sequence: CASELAGTDTQYF. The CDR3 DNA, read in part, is TGTGCCAGCGAACTAGCGGGCACAGATACG.